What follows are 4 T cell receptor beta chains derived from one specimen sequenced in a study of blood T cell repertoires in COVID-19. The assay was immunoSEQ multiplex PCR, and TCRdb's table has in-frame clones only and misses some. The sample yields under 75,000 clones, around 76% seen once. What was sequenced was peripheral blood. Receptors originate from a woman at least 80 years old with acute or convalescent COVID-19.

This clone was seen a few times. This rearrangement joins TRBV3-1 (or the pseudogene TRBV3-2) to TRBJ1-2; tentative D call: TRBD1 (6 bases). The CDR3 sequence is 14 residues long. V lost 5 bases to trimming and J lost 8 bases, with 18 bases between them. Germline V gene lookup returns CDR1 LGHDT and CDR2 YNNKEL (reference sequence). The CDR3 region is CASSRRTGSKGYTF. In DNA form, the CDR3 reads TGTGCCAGCAGCAGGCGAACAGGGTCAAAGGGCTACACCTTC.

The CDR3 DNA reads TGTGCCAGCAGCTCCCTAGCGGGAGGCAGCGCAGATACGCAGTATTTT. It translates to CASSSLAGGSADTQYF. The V gene is TRBV7-3, the J gene TRBJ2-3, with 11 bases identical to TRBD2. The CDR3 is 16 amino acids. The J segment lost 4 bases and the V segment lost 4 bases, leaving 7 bases of the junction unmatched. CDR1 is SGHTA and CDR2 is FQGTGA in the germline V gene.

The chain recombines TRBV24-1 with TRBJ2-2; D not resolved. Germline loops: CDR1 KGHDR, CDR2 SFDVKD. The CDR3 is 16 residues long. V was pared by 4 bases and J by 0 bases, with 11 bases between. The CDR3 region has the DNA TGTGCCACCAGTGACCCGGGTCGGCCGAACACCGGGGAGCTGTTTTTT. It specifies CATSDPGRPNTGELFF.

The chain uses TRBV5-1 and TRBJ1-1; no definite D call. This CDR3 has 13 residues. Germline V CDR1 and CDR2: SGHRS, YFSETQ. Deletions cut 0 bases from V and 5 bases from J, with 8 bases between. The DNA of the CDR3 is TGCGCCAGCAGCTTGGAGCGGTCTACTGAAGCTTTCTTT. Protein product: CASSLERSTEAFF.